The rows below give T cell receptor beta chains drawn from one sample of a study of blood T cells in healthy people across ages. TCRdb re-called the 5' RACE reads with MiXCR, one entry per CDR3 protein. The repertoire holds around 820,000 distinct CDR3 sequences, with about 25% as singletons. The data also belong to a second study, concerning T cells of mothers and their children.

Material: blood. These receptors were collected from a boy aged 10-17 years in good health. CDR3s include the opening cysteine and the closing phenylalanine or tryptophan. D genes are given only for firm matches. Not every row has a clone size; where given, it reads once, few, many or a size class.

j_call clone_size d_call v_call cdr3_nt cdr3_aa
TRBJ2-1 NA NA TRBV12-3/TRBV12-4 TGTGCCAGCACTCTAGCCCATGAGCAGTTCTTC CASTLAHEQFF
TRBJ2-5 NA NA TRBV29-1 TGCAGCGTTGATGGTCAGCGGATTAACCAAGAGACCCAGTACTTC CSVDGQRINQETQYF
TRBJ1-4 few NA TRBV12-3/TRBV12-4 TGTGCCAGCAGTTTACTGGGGGCAGCTAGTGAAGAACTGTTTTTT CASSLLGAASEELFF
TRBJ1-1 NA TRBD1 TRBV27 TGTGCCAGCAGTACAGGGGCGAACACTGAAGCTTTCTTT CASSTGANTEAFF
TRBJ2-1 few NA TRBV20-1 TGCAGTGCTAGAGATCCCGGCTACCCCAATGAGCAGTTCTTC CSARDPGYPNEQFF
TRBJ1-5 few NA TRBV20-1 TGCAGTGCTAGTGACACAGGGAGCAATCAGCCCCAGCATTTT CSASDTGSNQPQHF
TRBJ2-1 few TRBD2 TRBV29-1 TGCAGCGTTACGAGCGGGGGGAATGAGCAGTTCTTC CSVTSGGNEQFF
TRBJ2-4 NA NA TRBV6-5 TGTGCCAGCAGGGCCGGGGCGAGCAACATTCAGTACTTC CASRAGASNIQYF
TRBJ1-1 NA NA TRBV6-2/TRBV6-3 TGTGCCAGCAGTTACGGGTGGGAGACTGAAGCTTTCTTT CASSYGWETEAFF
TRBJ2-7 NA NA TRBV7-9 TGTGCCAGCAGCTTAAGACAGACCGAGACCGGGGAGCAGTACTTC CASSLRQTETGEQYF
TRBJ2-5 NA NA TRBV10-3 TGTGCCATCAGTGTCGGGCAGGCCCAAGAGACCCAGTACTTC CAISVGQAQETQYF
TRBJ2-3 NA NA TRBV10-3 TGTGCCATCAGTGACTTGACCCGGATTATCACAGATACGCAGTATTTT CAISDLTRIITDTQYF
TRBJ2-2 few NA TRBV12-3/TRBV12-4 TGTGCCAGCAGTTTGCGCGGGGCCGGCAGGGTGGTAGGAAAAGCGACCGGGGAGCTGTTTTTT CASSLRGAGRVVGKATGELFF
TRBJ2-3 NA NA TRBV9 TGTGCCAGCAGCGTAGCGGGATCTAGCACAGATACGCAGTATTTT CASSVAGSSTDTQYF
TRBJ1-5 few NA TRBV6-2/TRBV6-3 TGTGCCAGTACCGAAGGAGGGGATACGCAGCATTTT CASTEGGDTQHF
TRBJ2-5 once NA TRBV5-1 TGCGCCAGCAGCTTGTTGGGCGGGGGCCAAGAGACCCAGCACTTC CASSLLGGGQETQHF
TRBJ2-1 few NA TRBV7-2 TGTGCCAGCCGCGCGGGACTCTCCTACAATGAGCAGTTCTTC CASRAGLSYNEQFF
TRBJ2-7 few NA TRBV28 TGTGCCAGCAGACCGGGACTGAACAGACACGAGCAGTACTTC CASRPGLNRHEQYF
TRBJ2-7 NA NA TRBV6-2/TRBV6-3 TGTGCCAGCAGTTTTACCAAAGACAATGAGCAGTACTTC CASSFTKDNEQYF
TRBJ2-3 NA TRBD2 TRBV6-5 TGTGCCAGCAGTTACGGTTCCACTAGCGGGAGAACAGATACGCAGTATTTT CASSYGSTSGRTDTQYF
TRBJ1-2 NA NA TRBV12-3/TRBV12-4 TGTGCCAGCAGTTTAGCTATCTATGGCTACACCTTC CASSLAIYGYTF
TRBJ1-6 few TRBD1 TRBV4-3 TGCGCCAGCAGCCAAGTTTCGGCAGGGGGTAATTCACCCCTCCACTTT CASSQVSAGGNSPLHF
TRBJ2-3 NA NA TRBV2 TGTGCCAGCAGTCTTCGAATTAGCACAGATACGCAGTATTTT CASSLRISTDTQYF
TRBJ2-7 NA NA TRBV18 TGTGCCAGCTCACCAGACAGAAGGAGAAACTACGAGCAGTACTTC CASSPDRRRNYEQYF
TRBJ2-1 once TRBD1 TRBV5-1 TGCGCCAGCAGCTCGGTGGGGACAGGGTATCATGAGCAGTTCTTC CASSSVGTGYHEQFF
TRBJ1-2 NA TRBD1 TRBV28 TGTGCCAGCACCACAAACAGGGGGCGTAACTATGGCTACACCTTC CASTTNRGRNYGYTF
TRBJ1-1 NA NA TRBV10-3 TGTGCCATCAGTGAGCAGATGAACACTGAAGCTTTCTTT CAISEQMNTEAFF
TRBJ1-2 NA TRBD1 TRBV28 TGTGCCAGTACCATGGGACAGCGACGAGGCTACACCTTC CASTMGQRRGYTF
TRBJ1-1 few NA TRBV13 TGTGCCAGCAGCGTCCCCGAGGGCGCACACACTGAAGCTTTCTTT CASSVPEGAHTEAFF